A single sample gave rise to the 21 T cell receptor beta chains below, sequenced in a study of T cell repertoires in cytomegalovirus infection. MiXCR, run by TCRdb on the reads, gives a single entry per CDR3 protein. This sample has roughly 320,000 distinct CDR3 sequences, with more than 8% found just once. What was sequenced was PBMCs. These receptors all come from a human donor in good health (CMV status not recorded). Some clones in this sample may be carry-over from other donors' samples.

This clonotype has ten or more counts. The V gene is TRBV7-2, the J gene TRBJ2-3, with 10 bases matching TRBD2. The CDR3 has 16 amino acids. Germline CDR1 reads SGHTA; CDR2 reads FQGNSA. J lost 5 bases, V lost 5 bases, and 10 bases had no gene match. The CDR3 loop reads CASSKGLRLAGDTQYF. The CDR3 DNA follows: TGTGCCAGCAGCAAGGGGTTGAGACTAGCGGGAGATACGCAGTATTTT.

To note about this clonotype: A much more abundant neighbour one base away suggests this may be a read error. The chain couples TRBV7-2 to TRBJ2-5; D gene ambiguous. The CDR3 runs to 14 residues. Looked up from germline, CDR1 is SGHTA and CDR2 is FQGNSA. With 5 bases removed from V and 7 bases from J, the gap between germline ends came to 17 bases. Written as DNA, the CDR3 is TGTGCCAGCAGCCGAACCAGGCGGTCGGGGACCCAGTACTTC. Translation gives CASSRTRRSGTQYF.

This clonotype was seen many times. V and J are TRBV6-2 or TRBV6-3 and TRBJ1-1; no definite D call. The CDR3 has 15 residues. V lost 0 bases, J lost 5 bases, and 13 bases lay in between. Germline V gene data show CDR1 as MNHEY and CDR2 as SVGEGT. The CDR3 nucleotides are TGTGCCAGCAGTTACTCCAAGGGTGTTCGGACTGAAGCTTTCTTT. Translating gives CASSYSKGVRTEAFF.

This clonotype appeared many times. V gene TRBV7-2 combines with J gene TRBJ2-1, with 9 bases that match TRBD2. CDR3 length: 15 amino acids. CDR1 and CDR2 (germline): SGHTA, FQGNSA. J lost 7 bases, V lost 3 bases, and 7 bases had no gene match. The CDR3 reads CASSLGGGAKNEQFF. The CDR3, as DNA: TGTGCCAGCAGCTTGGGCGGGGGGGCTAAAAATGAGCAGTTCTTC.

The CDR3 here is CASSFGRELYEQYF. The CDR3 bases are TGTGCCAGCAGCTTCGGCAGAGAACTCTACGAGCAGTACTTC. The chain has TRBV5-5 and TRBJ2-7; D gene ambiguous. Looked up from germline, CDR1 is SGHKS and CDR2 is YYEKEE (reference sequence). Trimming cost V 2 bases and J 3 bases, with 12 bases left between them. The CDR3 has 14 residues. Using reference TRBV5-5 and TRBJ2-7 for the parts outside the CDR3, the full variable domain is DAGVTQSPTHLIKTRGQQVTLRCSPISGHKSVSWYQQVLGQGPQFIFQYYEKEERGRGNFPDRFSARQFPNYSSELNVNALLLGDSALYLCASSFGRELYEQYFGPGTRLTVT.

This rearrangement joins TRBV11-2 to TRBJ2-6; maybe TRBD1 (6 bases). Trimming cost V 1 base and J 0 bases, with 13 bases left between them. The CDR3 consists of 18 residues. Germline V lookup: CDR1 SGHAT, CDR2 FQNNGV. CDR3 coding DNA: TGTGCCAGCAGCTTAGCGGGACAAACCTACTCTGGGGCCAACGTCCTGACTTTC. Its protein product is CASSLAGQTYSGANVLTF.

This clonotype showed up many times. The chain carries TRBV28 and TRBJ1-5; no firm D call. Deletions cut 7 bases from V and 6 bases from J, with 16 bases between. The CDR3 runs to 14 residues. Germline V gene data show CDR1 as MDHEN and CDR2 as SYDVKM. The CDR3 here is CASTRRAGGQPQHF. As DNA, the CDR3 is TGTGCCAGCACCCGGAGGGCGGGAGGTCAGCCCCAGCATTTT.

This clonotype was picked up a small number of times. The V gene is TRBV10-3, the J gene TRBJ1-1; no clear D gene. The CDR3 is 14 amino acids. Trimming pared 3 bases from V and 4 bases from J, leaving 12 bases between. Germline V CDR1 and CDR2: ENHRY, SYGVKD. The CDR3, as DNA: TGTGCCATCAGTGACGGTTTTTGGAGCACTGAAGCTTTCTTT. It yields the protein CAISDGFWSTEAFF.

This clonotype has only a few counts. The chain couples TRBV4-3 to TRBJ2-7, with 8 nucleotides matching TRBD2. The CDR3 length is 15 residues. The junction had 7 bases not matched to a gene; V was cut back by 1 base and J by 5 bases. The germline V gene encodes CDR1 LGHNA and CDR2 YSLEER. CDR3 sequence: CASSQGTSGPNEQYF. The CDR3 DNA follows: TGCGCCAGCAGCCAAGGAACTAGCGGTCCTAACGAGCAGTACTTC.

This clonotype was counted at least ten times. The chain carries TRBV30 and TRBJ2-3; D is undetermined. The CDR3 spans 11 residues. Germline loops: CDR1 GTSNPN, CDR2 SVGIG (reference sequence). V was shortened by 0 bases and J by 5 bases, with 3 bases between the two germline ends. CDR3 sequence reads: CAWSVRDTQYF. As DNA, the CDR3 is TGTGCCTGGAGTGTACGAGATACGCAGTATTTT.

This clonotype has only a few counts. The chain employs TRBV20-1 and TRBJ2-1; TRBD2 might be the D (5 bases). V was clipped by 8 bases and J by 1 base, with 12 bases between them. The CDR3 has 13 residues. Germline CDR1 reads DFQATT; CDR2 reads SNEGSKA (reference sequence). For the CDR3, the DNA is TGCAGTACCGCCCGAGGGTCCTACAATGAGCAGTTCTTC. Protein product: CSTARGSYNEQFF.

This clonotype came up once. CDR3 loop: CASTPGVGTDTQYF. DNA of the CDR3: TGTGCCAGTACCCCAGGGGTAGGGACAGATACGCAGTATTTT. The chain joins TRBV19 to TRBJ2-3; TRBD1 is a possible D gene (6 bases). The CDR3 runs to 14 residues. The V and J ends lost 7 bases and 3 bases respectively, with 14 bases between them. Germline-derived CDR1 and CDR2 are LNHDA and SQIVND (reference sequence).

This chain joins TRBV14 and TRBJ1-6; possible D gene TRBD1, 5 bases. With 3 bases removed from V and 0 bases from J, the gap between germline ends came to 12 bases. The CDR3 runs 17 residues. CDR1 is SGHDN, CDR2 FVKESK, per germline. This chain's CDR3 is CASSQGRASSYNSPLHF. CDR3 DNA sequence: TGTGCCAGCAGCCAGGGCAGGGCCAGCTCCTATAATTCACCCCTCCACTTT.

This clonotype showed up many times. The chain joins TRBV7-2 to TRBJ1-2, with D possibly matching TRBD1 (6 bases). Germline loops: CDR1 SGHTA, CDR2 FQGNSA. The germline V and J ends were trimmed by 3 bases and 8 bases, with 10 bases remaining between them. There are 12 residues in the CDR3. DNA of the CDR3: TGTGCCAGCAGCTTGGGGGCGGAGGGCTACACCTTC. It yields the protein CASSLGAEGYTF.

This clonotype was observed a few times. The CDR3 bases are TGCGCCAGCAGACTGGGACTAGCGGATGGCAATGAGCAGTTCTTC. Amino acids: CASRLGLADGNEQFF. V is TRBV5-1 and J is TRBJ2-1; 11 nucleotides agree with TRBD2. There are 15 residues in the CDR3. Germline V gene sequence: CDR1 SGHRS, CDR2 YFSETQ. V was clipped by 5 bases and J by 6 bases; unmatched bases: 7.

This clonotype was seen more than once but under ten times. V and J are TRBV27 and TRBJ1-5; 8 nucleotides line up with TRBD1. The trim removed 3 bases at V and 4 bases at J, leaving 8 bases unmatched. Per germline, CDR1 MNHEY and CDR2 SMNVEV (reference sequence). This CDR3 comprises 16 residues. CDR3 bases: TGTGCCAGCAGTTTCGGGAACAGGGGGAGTAATCAGCCCCAGCATTTT. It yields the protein CASSFGNRGSNQPQHF.

Here the CDR3 reads CASSQDIAGNTEAFF. CDR3 nucleotide sequence: TGCGCCAGCAGCCAAGATATCGCAGGGAACACTGAAGCTTTCTTT. The chain couples TRBV4-1 to TRBJ1-1; the D is unclear. CDR1 MGHRA and CDR2 YSYEKL come from the germline V gene. The V and J ends lost 0 bases and 1 base respectively, with 9 bases between them. This CDR3 contains 15 residues.

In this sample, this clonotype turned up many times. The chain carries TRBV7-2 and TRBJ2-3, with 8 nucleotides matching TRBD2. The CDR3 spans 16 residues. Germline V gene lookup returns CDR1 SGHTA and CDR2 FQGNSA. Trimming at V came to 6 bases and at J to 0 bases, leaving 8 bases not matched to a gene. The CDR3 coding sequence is TGTGCCAGCAGTCGTTTAGCGGGGCGGAGCACAGATACGCAGTATTTT. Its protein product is CASSRLAGRSTDTQYF.

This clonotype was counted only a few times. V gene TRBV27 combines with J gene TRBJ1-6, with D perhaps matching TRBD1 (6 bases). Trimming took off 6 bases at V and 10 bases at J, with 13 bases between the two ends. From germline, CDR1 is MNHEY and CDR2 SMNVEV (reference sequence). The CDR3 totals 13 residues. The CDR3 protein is CASSPQGKSPLHF. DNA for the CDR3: TGTGCCAGCAGCCCACAGGGAAAATCACCCCTCCACTTT.

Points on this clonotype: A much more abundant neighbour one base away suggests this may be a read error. The CDR3 DNA is TGTGCCAGCGGTACTAGCGGGAGTAATACAGATATGCAGTATTTT. It is translated as CASGTSGSNTDMQYF. The V call is TRBV7-2, the J call TRBJ2-3, with 11 bases fitting TRBD2. The germline V gene has CDR1 SGHTA and CDR2 FQGNSA. This CDR3 has 15 residues.

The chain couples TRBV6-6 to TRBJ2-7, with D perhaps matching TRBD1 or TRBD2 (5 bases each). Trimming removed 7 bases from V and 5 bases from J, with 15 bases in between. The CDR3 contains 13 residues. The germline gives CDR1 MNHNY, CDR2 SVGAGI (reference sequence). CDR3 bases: TGTGCCAGCAAGAAGGGACCGCGCGACGAGCAGTACTTC. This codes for CASKKGPRDEQYF.